These 16 T cell receptor beta chains were sequenced from one sample in a study of shared clonotypes between healthy human individuals. TCRdb's copy holds only in-frame clones and misses some; the assay was immunoSEQ multiplex PCR. The sample lists millions of clones; 85% to 95% were seen once. The specimen was naive CD4+ T cells sorted from blood. Subset here: CD45RA+ positively selected. These receptors were taken from a man between 18 and 29 years old in good health.

The chain couples TRBV4-1 to TRBJ2-3, with 7 nucleotides matching TRBD2. The CDR3 spans 17 residues. Germline loops: CDR1 MGHRA, CDR2 YSYEKL. Unmatched junction bases numbered 15, after V lost 3 bases and J lost 6 bases. The CDR3 nucleotides read TGCGCCAGCAGCCAGGGGGTGGGCGGGAGCCGTGAGGATACGCAGTATTTT. This translates into CASSQGVGGSREDTQYF.

The V and J genes are TRBV5-1 and TRBJ1-6; D is uncertain. This CDR3 has 15 amino acids. Germline CDR1 SGHRS, CDR2 YFSETQ. Deletions cut 4 bases from V and 7 bases from J, with 15 bases between. The CDR3 nucleotides are TGCGCCAGCAGCCCAGAGGGTGGGTTAAATTCACCCCTCCACTTT. Encoded protein: CASSPEGGLNSPLHF. Full variable domain (missing parts from reference TRBV5-1 and TRBJ1-6): KAGVTQTPRYLIKTRGQQVTLSCSPISGHRSVSWYQQTPGQGLQFLFEYFSETQRNKGNFPGRFSGRQFSNSRSEMNVSTLELGDSALYLCASSPEGGLNSPLHFGNGTRLTVT.

V is TRBV5-4 and J is TRBJ2-1; D gene uncertain. This CDR3 spans 13 amino acids. Germline CDR1 reads SGHNT; CDR2 reads YYREEE (reference sequence). Trimming left V 0 bases short and J 8 bases short, with 9 bases between. DNA for the CDR3: TGTGCCAGCAGCTTGGTGGGTGGGGATGAGCAGTTCTTC. It is translated as CASSLVGGDEQFF. Variable domain in full (rest from reference TRBV5-4 and TRBJ2-1): ETGVTQSPTHLIKTRGQQVTLRCSSQSGHNTVSWYQQALGQGPQFIFQYYREEENGRGNFPPRFSGLQFPNYSSELNVNALELDDSALYLCASSLVGGDEQFFGPGTRLTVL.

The chain recombines TRBV7-2 with TRBJ2-5; D unresolved. Germline V lookup: CDR1 SGHTA, CDR2 FQGNSA. V lost 1 base and J lost 3, with 9 bases in between. The CDR3 sequence is 14 residues long. CDR3 region: CASSLDRQKETQYF. CDR3 coding DNA: TGTGCCAGCAGCTTAGATAGGCAGAAAGAGACCCAGTACTTC. The variable domain in full, with the rest retrieved from reference TRBV7-2 and TRBJ2-5, is GAGVSQSPSNKVTEKGKDVELRCDPISGHTALYWYRQSLGQGLEFLIYFQGNSAPDKSGLPSDRFSAERTGGSVSTLTIQRTQQEDSAVYLCASSLDRQKETQYFGPGTRLLVL.

This rearrangement joins TRBV5-1 to TRBJ1-1; TRBD1 aligns across 10 bases. The V and J ends lost 7 bases and 7 bases, in that order; junction bases with no gene match: 10. CDR1 is SGHRS, CDR2 YFSETQ, per germline. The CDR3 loop spans 14 amino acids. Written as DNA, the CDR3 is TGCGCCAGCGGCACGACAGGGGGCGAAGTTGAAGCTTTCTTT. Translation gives CASGTTGGEVEAFF.

The V and J genes are TRBV10-1 and TRBJ2-1, with 9 bases identical to TRBD2. The length of the CDR3 is 16 residues. Germline V gene data show CDR1 as WNHNN and CDR2 as SYGVQD (reference sequence). V trimming: 3 bases; J trimming: 3 bases; junction bases outside the gene matches: 6. The CDR3 sequence: CASSETLAGGYNEQFF. In DNA, the CDR3 is TGCGCCAGCAGTGAAACACTAGCGGGTGGCTACAATGAGCAGTTCTTC.

This clone was found once. J is TRBJ2-5 and V is TRBV28, with D perhaps TRBD1 (6 bases). V was clipped by 5 bases and J by 5 bases, with 15 bases between them. Germline assignment: CDR1 MDHEN and CDR2 SYDVKM. CDR3 length equals 14 residues. The CDR3 loop is CASSARQASETQYF. The CDR3 DNA reads as TGTGCCAGCAGTGCAAGACAGGCGTCGGAGACCCAGTACTTC.

The rearrangement uses TRBV9 and TRBJ2-7; D gene unclear. Trimming took 7 bases from V and 5 from J, leaving 16 bases between them. Germline values: CDR1 SGDLS, CDR2 YYNGEE. This CDR3 is 13 amino acids long. The CDR3 DNA sequence: TGTGCCAGCTCCTCGCGGCCCCTCAACGAGCAGTACTTC. This translates into CASSSRPLNEQYF.

V is TRBV6-1 and J is TRBJ2-4, with a tentative D call TRBD1 (6 bases). The CDR3 loop spans 12 amino acids. Germline-derived CDR1 and CDR2 are MNHNS and SASEGT. Trimming removed 6 bases at V and 6 bases at J, with 9 bases between. CDR3 nucleotide sequence: TGTGCCAGCAGGACAGGCAGAAACATTCAGTACTTC. Encoded protein: CASRTGRNIQYF.

The chain has TRBV19 and TRBJ2-3; 10 positions match TRBD1. Germline assignment: CDR1 LNHDA and CDR2 SQIVND (reference sequence). V was pared by 5 bases and J by 6 bases, with 8 bases of the junction left unmatched. This CDR3 has 15 residues. CDR3 nucleotides: TGTGCCAGTAGTGATGGGGGACAGGGGAAGGATACGCAGTATTTT. Its translation: CASSDGGQGKDTQYF.

This chain uses TRBV11-3 with TRBJ2-3, with D possibly TRBD2 on 6 matching bases. In germline, CDR1 is SGHNT, CDR2 YENEEA. This CDR3 has 16 residues. Trimming removed 1 base at V and 3 bases at J, with 14 bases between. The CDR3 is CASSLGRGGGTDTQYF. CDR3 nucleotide sequence: TGTGCCAGCAGCTTAGGTCGGGGAGGTGGGACAGATACGCAGTATTTT.

The genes are TRBV5-4 and TRBJ1-2; 8 positions agree with TRBD1. The ends lost 4 bases at V and 4 bases at J; junction bases unmatched: 6. Germline V CDR1 and CDR2: SGHNT, YYREEE (reference sequence). The CDR3 has 14 residues. This CDR3 is CASSLRGTGYGYTF. In DNA form, the CDR3 reads TGTGCCAGCAGCCTCAGAGGGACAGGCTATGGCTACACCTTC.

This chain links TRBV29-1 with TRBJ1-5, with D perhaps matching TRBD1 (6 bases). The germline V gene has CDR1 SQVTM and CDR2 ANQGSEA. This CDR3 has 13 amino acids. V was shortened by 4 bases and J by 4 bases, with 11 bases between the two germline ends. CDR3 amino acids: CSVVEGGNQPQHF. The CDR3 DNA reads as TGCAGCGTTGTTGAGGGGGGGAATCAGCCCCAGCATTTT.

V usage is TRBV30 and J usage is TRBJ1-1; a possible D gene is TRBD1 (5 bases). CDR1 and CDR2 (germline): GTSNPN, SVGIG (reference sequence). The CDR3 contains 14 residues. With 4 bases removed from V and 1 base from J, the gap between germline ends came to 13 bases. CDR3 sequence: CAWTTGAWNTEAFF. The DNA of the CDR3 is TGTGCCTGGACGACTGGGGCGTGGAACACTGAAGCTTTCTTT.

The CDR3 DNA reads TGTGCCAGCTCTCCCAAACTAGCGGGCGTTCCACTTGAGCAGTTCTTC. Its translation is CASSPKLAGVPLEQFF. The J gene is TRBJ2-1, the V gene TRBV18; 9 nucleotides align to TRBD2. V gave up 6 bases and J gave up 9 bases; unmatched junction bases: 15. The CDR3 consists of 16 residues. Germline CDR1 and CDR2: KGHSH and LQKENI.

The chain links TRBV7-2 to TRBJ1-5; 8 positions match TRBD1. The V gene's germline CDR1 is SGHTA and CDR2 FQGNSA. V gave up 5 bases and J gave up 9 bases; unmatched junction bases: 9. The CDR3 length is 14 residues. CDR3 residues: CASSRGAGGWPQHF. The CDR3 DNA is TGTGCCAGCAGCCGGGGGGCAGGGGGCTGGCCCCAGCATTTT.